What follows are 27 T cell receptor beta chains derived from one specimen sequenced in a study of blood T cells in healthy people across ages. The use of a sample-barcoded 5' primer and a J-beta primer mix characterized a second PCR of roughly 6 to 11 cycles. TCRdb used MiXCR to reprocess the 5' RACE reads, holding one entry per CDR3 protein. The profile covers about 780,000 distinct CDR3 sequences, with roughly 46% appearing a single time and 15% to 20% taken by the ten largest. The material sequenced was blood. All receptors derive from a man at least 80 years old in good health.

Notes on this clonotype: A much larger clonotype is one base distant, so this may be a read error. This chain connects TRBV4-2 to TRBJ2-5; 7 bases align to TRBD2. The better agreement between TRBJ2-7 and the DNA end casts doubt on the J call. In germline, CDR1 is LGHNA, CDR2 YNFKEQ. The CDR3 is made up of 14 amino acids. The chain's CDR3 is CTSSQDKLAYEQYF. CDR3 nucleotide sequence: TGTACCAGCAGCCAAGATAAACTAGCGTACGAGCAGTACTTC.

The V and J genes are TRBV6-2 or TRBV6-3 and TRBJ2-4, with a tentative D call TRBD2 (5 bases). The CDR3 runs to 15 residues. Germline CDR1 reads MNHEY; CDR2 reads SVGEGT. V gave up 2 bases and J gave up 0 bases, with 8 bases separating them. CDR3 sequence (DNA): TGTGCCAGCAGTTACCCGGGGATAGCCAAAAACATTCAGTACTTC. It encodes CASSYPGIAKNIQYF.

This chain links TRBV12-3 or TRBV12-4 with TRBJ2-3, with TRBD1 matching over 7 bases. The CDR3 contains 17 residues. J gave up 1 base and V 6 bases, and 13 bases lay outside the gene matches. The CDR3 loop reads CASSGLQGIDGTDTQYF. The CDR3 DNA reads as TGTGCCAGCAGCGGTCTACAGGGGATCGACGGCACAGATACGCAGTATTTT.

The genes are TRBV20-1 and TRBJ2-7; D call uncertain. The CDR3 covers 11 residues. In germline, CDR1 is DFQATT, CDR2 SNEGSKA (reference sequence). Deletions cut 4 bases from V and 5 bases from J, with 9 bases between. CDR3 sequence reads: CSAKERNEQYF. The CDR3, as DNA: TGCAGTGCTAAGGAGAGAAACGAGCAGTACTTC.

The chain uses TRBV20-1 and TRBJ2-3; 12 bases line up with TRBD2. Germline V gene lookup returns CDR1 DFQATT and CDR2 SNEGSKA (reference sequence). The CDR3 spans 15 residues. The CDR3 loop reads CSGGGTSGSTDTQYF. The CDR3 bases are TGCAGCGGCGGTGGGACTAGCGGGAGCACAGATACGCAGTATTTT.

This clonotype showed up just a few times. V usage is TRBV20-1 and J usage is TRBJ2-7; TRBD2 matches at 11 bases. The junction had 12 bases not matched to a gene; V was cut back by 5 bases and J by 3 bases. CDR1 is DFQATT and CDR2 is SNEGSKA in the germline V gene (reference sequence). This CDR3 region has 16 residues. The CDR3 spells CSALFPTSGNYYEQYF. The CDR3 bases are TGCAGTGCTCTTTTTCCGACTAGCGGGAATTACTACGAGCAGTACTTC.

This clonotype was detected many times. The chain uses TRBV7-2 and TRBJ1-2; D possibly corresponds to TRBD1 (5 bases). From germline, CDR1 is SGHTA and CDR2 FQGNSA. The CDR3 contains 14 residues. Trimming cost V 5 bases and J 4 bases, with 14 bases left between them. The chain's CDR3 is CASSEGTGPYGYTF. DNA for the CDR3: TGTGCCAGCAGCGAGGGGACGGGGCCCTATGGCTACACCTTC.

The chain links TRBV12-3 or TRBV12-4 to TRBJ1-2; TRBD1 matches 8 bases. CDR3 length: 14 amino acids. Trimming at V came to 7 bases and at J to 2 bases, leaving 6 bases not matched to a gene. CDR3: CASTRDRRNYGYTF. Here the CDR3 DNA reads TGTGCCAGCACCCGGGACAGGCGAAACTATGGCTACACCTTC.

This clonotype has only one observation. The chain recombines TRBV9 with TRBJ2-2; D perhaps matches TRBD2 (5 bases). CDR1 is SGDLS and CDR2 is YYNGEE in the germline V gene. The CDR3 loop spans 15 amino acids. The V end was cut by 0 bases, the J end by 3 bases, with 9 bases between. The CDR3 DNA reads TGTGCCAGCAGCGTAGTCGTGGGAGACACCGGGGAGCTGTTTTTT. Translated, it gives CASSVVVGDTGELFF.

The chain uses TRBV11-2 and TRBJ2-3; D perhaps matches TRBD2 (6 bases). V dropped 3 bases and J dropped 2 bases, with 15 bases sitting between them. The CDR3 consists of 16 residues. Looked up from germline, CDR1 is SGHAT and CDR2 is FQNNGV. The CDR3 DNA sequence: TGTGCCAGCAGCTTTACTAGCCCACCTATCACAGATACGCAGTATTTT. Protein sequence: CASSFTSPPITDTQYF.

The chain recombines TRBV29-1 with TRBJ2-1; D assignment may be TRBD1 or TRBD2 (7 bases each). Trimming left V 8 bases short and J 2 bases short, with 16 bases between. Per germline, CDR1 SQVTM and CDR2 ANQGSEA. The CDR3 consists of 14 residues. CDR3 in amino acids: CSIVAGGAYNEQFF. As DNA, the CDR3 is TGCAGCATTGTTGCAGGGGGGGCCTACAATGAGCAGTTCTTC.

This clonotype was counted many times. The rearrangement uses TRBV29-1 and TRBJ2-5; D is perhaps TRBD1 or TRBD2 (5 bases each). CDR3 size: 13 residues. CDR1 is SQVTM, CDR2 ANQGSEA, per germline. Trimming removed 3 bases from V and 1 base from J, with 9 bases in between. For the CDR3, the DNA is TGCAGCGTTGATGCCGGGACCCAAGAGACCCAGTACTTC. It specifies CSVDAGTQETQYF. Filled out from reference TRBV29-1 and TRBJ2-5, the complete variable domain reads SAVISQKPSRDICQRGTSLTIQCQVDSQVTMMFWYRQQPGQSLTLIATANQGSEATYESGFVIDKFPISRPNLTFSTLTVSNMSPEDSSIYLCSVDAGTQETQYFGPGTRLLVL.

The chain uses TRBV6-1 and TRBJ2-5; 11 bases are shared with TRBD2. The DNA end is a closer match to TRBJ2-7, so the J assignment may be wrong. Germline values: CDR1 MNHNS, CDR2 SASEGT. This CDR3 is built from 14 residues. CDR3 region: CASSENGLAGEQYF. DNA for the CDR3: TGTGCCAGCAGTGAAAACGGACTAGCGGGCGAGCAGTACTTC.

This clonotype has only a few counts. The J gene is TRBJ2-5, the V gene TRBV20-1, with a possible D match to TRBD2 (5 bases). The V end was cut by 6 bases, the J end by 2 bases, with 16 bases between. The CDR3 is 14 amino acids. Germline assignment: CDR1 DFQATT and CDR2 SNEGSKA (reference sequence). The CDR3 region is CSALPRDWQETQYF. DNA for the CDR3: TGCAGTGCCCTCCCTCGGGATTGGCAAGAGACCCAGTACTTC.

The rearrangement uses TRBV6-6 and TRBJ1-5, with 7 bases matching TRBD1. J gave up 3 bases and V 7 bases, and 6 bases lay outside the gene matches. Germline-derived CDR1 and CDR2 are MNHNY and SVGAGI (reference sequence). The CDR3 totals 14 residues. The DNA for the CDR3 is TGTGCCAGCACCCTGGGACAGCCCAATCAGCCCCAGCATTTT. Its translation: CASTLGQPNQPQHF.

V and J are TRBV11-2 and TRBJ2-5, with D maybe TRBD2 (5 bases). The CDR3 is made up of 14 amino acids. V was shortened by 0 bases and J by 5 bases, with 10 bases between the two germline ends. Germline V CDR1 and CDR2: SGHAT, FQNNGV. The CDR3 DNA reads TGTGCCAGCAGCTTAGATACTAGTAGGGAGACCCAGTACTTC. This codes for CASSLDTSRETQYF.

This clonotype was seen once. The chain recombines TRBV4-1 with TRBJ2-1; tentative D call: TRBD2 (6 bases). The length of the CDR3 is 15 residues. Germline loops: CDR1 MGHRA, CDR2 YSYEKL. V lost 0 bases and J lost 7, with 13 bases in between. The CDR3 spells CASSQETSFKNEQFF. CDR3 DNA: TGCGCCAGCAGCCAAGAGACTAGTTTCAAGAATGAGCAGTTCTTC.

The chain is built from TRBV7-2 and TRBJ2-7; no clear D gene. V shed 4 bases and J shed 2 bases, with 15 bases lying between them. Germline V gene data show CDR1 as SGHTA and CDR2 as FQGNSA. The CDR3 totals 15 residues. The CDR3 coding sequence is TGTGCCAGCAGCTCTTCCTTAGTCCCAACCTACGAGCAGTACTTC. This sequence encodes CASSSSLVPTYEQYF.

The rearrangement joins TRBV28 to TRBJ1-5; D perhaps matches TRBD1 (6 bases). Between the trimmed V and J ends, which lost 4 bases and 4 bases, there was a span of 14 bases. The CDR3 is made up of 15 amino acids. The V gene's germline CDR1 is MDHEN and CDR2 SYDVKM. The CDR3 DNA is TGTGCCAGCAGTTCCCCGGACAGAGTTAATCAGCCCCAGCATTTT. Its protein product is CASSSPDRVNQPQHF.

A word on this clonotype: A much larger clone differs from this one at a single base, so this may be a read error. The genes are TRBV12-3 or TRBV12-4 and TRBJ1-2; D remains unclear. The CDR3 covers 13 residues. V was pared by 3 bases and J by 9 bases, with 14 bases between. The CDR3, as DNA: TGTGCCAGCAGTTTGGCGGTGTCGGATAGCTACACCTTC. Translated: CASSLAVSDSYTF.

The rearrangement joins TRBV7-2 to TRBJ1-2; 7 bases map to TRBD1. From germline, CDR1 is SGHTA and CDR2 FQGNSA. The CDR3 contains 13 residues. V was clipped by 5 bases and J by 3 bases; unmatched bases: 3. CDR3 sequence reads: CASSDGTDYGYTF. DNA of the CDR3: TGTGCCAGCAGCGACGGGACAGACTATGGCTACACCTTC.

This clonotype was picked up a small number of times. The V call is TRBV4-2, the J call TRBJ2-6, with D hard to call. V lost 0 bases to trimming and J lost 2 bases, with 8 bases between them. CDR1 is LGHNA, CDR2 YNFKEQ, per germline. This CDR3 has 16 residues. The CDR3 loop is CASSQDGMAGANVLTF. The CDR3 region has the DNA TGTGCCAGCAGCCAAGATGGTATGGCTGGGGCCAACGTCCTGACTTTC.

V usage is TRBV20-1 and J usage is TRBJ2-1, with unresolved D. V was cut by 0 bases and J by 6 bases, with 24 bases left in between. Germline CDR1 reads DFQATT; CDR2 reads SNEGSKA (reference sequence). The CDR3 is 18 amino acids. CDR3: CSARDLGTRKLVPNEQFF. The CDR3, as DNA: TGCAGTGCTAGAGATTTGGGTACGAGGAAGTTGGTACCCAATGAGCAGTTCTTC.

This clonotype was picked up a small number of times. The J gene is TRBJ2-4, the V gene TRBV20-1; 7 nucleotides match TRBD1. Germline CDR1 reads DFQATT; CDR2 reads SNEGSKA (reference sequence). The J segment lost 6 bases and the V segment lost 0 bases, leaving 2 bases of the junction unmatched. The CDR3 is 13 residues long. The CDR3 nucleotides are TGCAGTGCTAGAGAAGGGGGCAGAAACATTCAGTACTTC. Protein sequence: CSAREGGRNIQYF.

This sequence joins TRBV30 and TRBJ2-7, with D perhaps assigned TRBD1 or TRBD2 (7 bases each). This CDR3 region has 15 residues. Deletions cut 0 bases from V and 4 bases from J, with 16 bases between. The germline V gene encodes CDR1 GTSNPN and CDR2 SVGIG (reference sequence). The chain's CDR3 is CAWSVPAGGVYEQYF. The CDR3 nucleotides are TGTGCCTGGAGTGTCCCCGCAGGGGGGGTATACGAGCAGTACTTC.

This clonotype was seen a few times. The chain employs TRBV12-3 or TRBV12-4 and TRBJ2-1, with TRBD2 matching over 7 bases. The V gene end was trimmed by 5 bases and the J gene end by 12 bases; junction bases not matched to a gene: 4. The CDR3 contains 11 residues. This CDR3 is CASSQTSLQFF. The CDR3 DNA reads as TGTGCCAGCAGTCAGACTAGCCTGCAGTTCTTC.

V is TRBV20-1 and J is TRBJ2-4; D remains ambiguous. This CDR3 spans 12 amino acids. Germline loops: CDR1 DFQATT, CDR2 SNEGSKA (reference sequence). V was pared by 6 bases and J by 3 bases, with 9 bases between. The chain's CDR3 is CSALTNKNIQYF. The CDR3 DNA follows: TGCAGTGCACTGACGAACAAAAACATTCAGTACTTC.